The entry below gives a single TCR beta chain sequence along with its context. What it binds is not known. This specimen belongs to a study of T cells in localized non-small cell lung cancer. CDR3 length equals 17 residues. The germline CDR1 and CDR2 sequences are SGHNT and YENEEA. V lost 0 bases to trimming and J lost 0 bases, with 13 bases between them. Sequencing was performed with immunoSEQ multiplex PCR; in TCRdb, only in-frame clones are kept and a portion is missing. The data contain some 2,700 clones, around 26% of them singletons. Study results and limitations: T cell clonality was highest in uninvolved adjacent lung, above tumor. Without multi-region sequencing, intratumor heterogeneity could not be excluded. There were a median roughly 62 of the top 100 tumor clones appearing in adjacent lung.

Sequencing used normal lung tissue next to the tumor, obtained before any cancer treatment. The receptor was derived from an older female donor with stage I squamous cell lung carcinoma. This sequence joins TRBV11-3 and TRBJ2-3, with TRBD2 as a possible D gene (5 bases). The CDR3 bases are TGTGCCAGCAGCTTAGAAGCGCTAGCTTTTAGCACAGATACGCAGTATTTT. It is translated as CASSLEALAFSTDTQYF.